The source of this T cell receptor (beta chain) is a study of early T cells in non-severe SARS-CoV-2 infection. On the study more broadly: Chains from this unsorted whole-blood bulk RNA could not be paired.

The CDR3 loop spans 16 amino acids. V lost 5 bases and J lost 8; bases outside the gene matches: 14. Per germline, CDR1 SGHAT and CDR2 FQNNGV. TCRdb re-derived calls from the 5' RACE reads in MiXCR, one entry per CDR3 protein. The data contain tens of thousands of distinct CDR3 sequences, 8.7% of them seen just once; the ten biggest clones take up 3.5% to 5%. This clonotype was counted many times. Its antigen remains unidentified. Whole-study findings and limits: VDJdb matching, biased toward anti-spike CD8 responses, missed private and CD4 specificities.

This receptor was taken from an adult who was a healthcare worker with PCR-confirmed SARS-CoV-2 infection or an uninfected control (not recorded which). The specimen was whole blood, collected at baseline. The rearrangement uses TRBV11-2 and TRBJ1-3, with 8 bases fitting TRBD1. The CDR3 spells CASSVDRASFSDTIYF. The CDR3 DNA reads TGTGCCAGCAGCGTGGACAGGGCCTCGTTTTCCGACACCATATATTTT.